This TCR beta chain was observed in a study of OX40 agonist ivuxolimab in advanced cancers. Study summary: Ivuxolimab, an antibody acting as an agonist of OX40 (CD134), was used to treat patients. A mean age of around 60 years, range roughly 20 to 85, was recorded, and 70% to 85% were male.

The data were produced by immunoSEQ multiplex PCR, yet TCRdb's version contains in-frame clones alone and is incomplete. In the table there are almost 20,000 clones, 86% of which are singletons. The source material was CD4+ or CD8+ T cells sorted from blood, sampled in a trial of the OX40 agonist ivuxolimab. The TCR originated in an adult with an advanced solid tumor such as melanoma, head and neck, liver or kidney cancer.

The CDR3 reads CASSPDRGFIGYTF. CDR3 in DNA: TGTGCCAGCAGCCCGGACAGGGGGTTTATTGGCTACACCTTC. The chain uses TRBV5-4 and TRBJ1-2; 10 positions match TRBD1. The CDR3 loop spans 14 amino acids. Looked up from germline, CDR1 is SGHNT and CDR2 is YYREEE (reference sequence). V was clipped by 4 bases and J by 7 bases; unmatched bases: 7.